The 18 T cell receptor beta chains below all came from one sample that was sequenced in a study of read filtering for tumor transcriptome and immune sequencing. Molecular barcoded adaptors covering alpha/delta and beta/gamma chains were used on 400 ng RNA. TCRdb reanalysed the reads using MiXCR and keeps one entry per CDR3 protein. The sample lists 130,000 or so distinct CDR3 sequences, less than 15% occurring once. Sequenced: a population of CD138-negative cells sorted from bone marrow. All receptors derive from a donor at least 40 years old with multiple myeloma.

With respect to this clonotype: Being one base from a much bigger clone, this may be a read error. J is TRBJ1-2 and V is TRBV5-5, with a possible D match to TRBD1 (5 bases). The CDR3 consists of 14 residues. The germline CDR1 and CDR2 sequences are SGHKS and YYEKEE (reference sequence). The V end was cut by 4 bases, the J end by 2 bases, with 12 bases between. CDR3 sequence reads: CASSMVWDNYGYTF. The CDR3 nucleotides are TGTGCCAGCAGCATGGTTTGGGACAACTATGGCTACACCTTC.

This clonotype appeared a few times. The chain links TRBV7-2 to TRBJ2-7, with D maybe TRBD1 (6 bases). The length of the CDR3 is 13 residues. Germline assignment: CDR1 SGHTA and CDR2 FQGNSA. Between the trimmed V and J ends, which lost 5 bases and 12 bases, there was a span of 20 bases. The CDR3 nucleotides read TGTGCCAGCAGCCCTACCACAGGGAAAATGTGGTACTTC. It is translated as CASSPTTGKMWYF.

This chain connects TRBV6-6 to TRBJ2-7; D call uncertain. The CDR3 has 16 amino acids. The V end was cut by 0 bases, the J end by 3 bases, with 15 bases between. The germline gives CDR1 MNHNY, CDR2 SVGAGI (reference sequence). This chain's CDR3 is CASSYSPTSRSYEQYF. In DNA form, the CDR3 reads TGTGCCAGCAGTTACTCTCCGACAAGCAGGAGCTACGAGCAGTACTTC.

This clonotype showed up many times. The chain recombines TRBV4-3 with TRBJ1-1; no clear D. V lost 4 bases, J lost 11 bases, and 20 bases lay in between. The CDR3 sequence is 14 residues long. Germline CDR1 and CDR2: LGHNA and YSLEER. CDR3 protein: CASSPMPRGSNAFF. The CDR3 region has the DNA TGCGCCAGCAGCCCCATGCCCCGAGGGAGTAATGCTTTCTTT.

This clonotype has ten or more counts. The CDR3 is CSARVDSRGATNEKLFF. CDR3 sequence (DNA): TGCAGTGCTAGAGTGGACAGCAGGGGTGCAACTAATGAAAAACTGTTTTTT. The chain uses TRBV20-1 and TRBJ1-4, with D maybe TRBD1 (6 bases). Germline V gene data show CDR1 as DFQATT and CDR2 as SNEGSKA (reference sequence). This CDR3 comprises 17 residues. The V end was cut by 1 base, the J end by 0 bases, with 15 bases between.

This clonotype showed up many times. The V and J genes are TRBV29-1 and TRBJ2-3, with 11 bases that match TRBD2. Germline V gene data show CDR1 as SQVTM and CDR2 as ANQGSEA. This CDR3 region has 15 residues. Trimming took 7 bases from V and 2 from J; bases not matched to a gene: 8. CDR3 sequence: CSENPTSGDTDTQYF. As DNA, the CDR3 is TGCAGCGAGAACCCGACTAGCGGGGACACAGATACGCAGTATTTT.

This clonotype was recorded at least ten times. The chain combines TRBV7-9 with TRBJ2-1; no reliable D call. There are 11 residues in the CDR3. Germline V gene sequence: CDR1 SEHNR, CDR2 FQNEAQ (reference sequence). The ends were cut back, 1 base at V and 9 bases at J, with 4 bases in the middle. CDR3 in amino acids: CASSLGVEQFF. CDR3 sequence (DNA): TGTGCCAGCAGCTTAGGGGTTGAGCAGTTCTTC.

This clonotype was observed once. Just one base apart from a much larger clone, this may be a read error. The chain carries TRBV27 and TRBJ2-7; 12 bases are shared with TRBD2. Trimming cost V 5 bases and J 6 bases; bases outside gene matches: 8. Germline V CDR1 and CDR2: MNHEY, SMNVEV (reference sequence). CDR3 length equals 15 residues. CDR3 protein: CASSISTSGRIEQYF. The CDR3 DNA reads TGTGCCAGCAGTATTTCGACTAGCGGGAGAATCGAGCAGTACTTC.

In this sample, this clonotype turned up many times. The chain links TRBV7-9 to TRBJ1-1; TRBD1 aligns across 11 bases. Germline V gene sequence: CDR1 SEHNR, CDR2 FQNEAQ (reference sequence). Trimming removed 3 bases from V and 3 bases from J; junction bases left unmatched: 3. This CDR3 is 15 amino acids long. The CDR3 sequence: CASSLDRGRDTEAFF. The CDR3 bases are TGTGCCAGCAGCTTGGACAGGGGGCGGGACACTGAAGCTTTCTTT.

On this clonotype: Given a much more abundant clone one base away, this may be a read error. The chain has TRBV6-5 and TRBJ2-2; 8 bases are a match to TRBD2. Germline-derived CDR1 and CDR2 are MNHEY and SVGAGI. With V trimmed by 5 bases and J by 3 bases, 11 bases remained unmatched. The CDR3 extends over 17 amino acids. The CDR3 bases are TGTGCCAGCAGTCCCCTCTCCAGCGGGAGTGACACCGGGGAGCTGTTTTTT. Residues: CASSPLSSGSDTGELFF.

This clonotype was observed many times. The CDR3 sequence: CSVEAVVVRGTPYNEQFF. The CDR3 DNA is TGCAGCGTTGAAGCGGTAGTAGTGAGGGGTACCCCCTACAATGAGCAGTTCTTC. This chain uses TRBV29-1 with TRBJ2-1, with D perhaps assigned TRBD1 or TRBD2 (5 bases each). The CDR3 consists of 18 residues. Germline values: CDR1 SQVTM, CDR2 ANQGSEA. V was shortened by 1 base and J by 2 bases, with 21 bases between the two germline ends.

The table lists this clonotype with many counts. The genes are TRBV12-3 or TRBV12-4 and TRBJ2-1; TRBD2 matches at 7 bases. V lost 4 bases and J lost 7; bases outside the gene matches: 10. The CDR3 runs 15 residues. The CDR3 reads CASSSQQLAQNEQFF. CDR3 nucleotides: TGTGCCAGCAGTTCTCAACAACTAGCGCAGAATGAGCAGTTCTTC.

This clonotype has at least ten counts. V and J are TRBV5-1 and TRBJ2-1; 11 bases agree with TRBD2. Germline CDR1 and CDR2: SGHRS and YFSETQ. The length of the CDR3 is 17 residues. Trimming at V came to 3 bases and at J to 10 bases, leaving 15 bases not matched to a gene. CDR3 sequence reads: CASSSGGLALAGDEQFF. The CDR3 DNA is TGCGCCAGCAGCTCGGGAGGGTTGGCACTAGCGGGAGACGAGCAGTTCTTC.

This clonotype was picked up a small number of times. The chain uses TRBV20-1 and TRBJ2-3, with TRBD2 matching 12 bases. This CDR3 has 15 residues. V lost 5 bases, J lost 6 bases, and 9 bases stayed unmatched. Germline CDR1 reads DFQATT; CDR2 reads SNEGSKA (reference sequence). CDR3 in amino acids: CSAPRLAGDSDTQYF. CDR3 coding DNA: TGCAGTGCTCCTCGACTAGCGGGAGACTCGGATACGCAGTATTTT.

In this sample, this clonotype turned up many times. V usage is TRBV5-1 and J usage is TRBJ2-1, with D uncertain. Germline V gene lookup returns CDR1 SGHRS and CDR2 YFSETQ. V shed 2 bases and J shed 1 base, with 10 bases lying between them. The CDR3 covers 15 residues. The CDR3 region has the DNA TGCGCCAGCAGCTTTAACCCAGGATCCTACAATGAGCAGTTCTTC. It encodes CASSFNPGSYNEQFF.

At least ten counts were recorded for this clonotype. This chain connects TRBV3-1 to TRBJ1-5; the D gene is possibly TRBD1 (6 bases). Germline lookup yields CDR1 LGHDT and CDR2 YNNKEL (reference sequence). This CDR3 has 16 residues. V shed 2 bases and J shed 4 bases, with 15 bases lying between them. The CDR3 here is CASSQRVTGRNQPQHF. The CDR3 DNA follows: TGTGCCAGCAGCCAAAGGGTGACAGGTAGGAATCAGCCCCAGCATTTT.

In its sample, this clonotype was seen many times. This sequence joins TRBV7-2 and TRBJ1-2; D remains ambiguous. The CDR3 runs 13 residues. With 1 base removed from V and 1 base from J, the gap between germline ends came to 4 bases. Germline CDR1 reads SGHTA; CDR2 reads FQGNSA. The CDR3 spells CASSLDSNYGYTF. The DNA of the CDR3 is TGTGCCAGCAGCTTAGACAGTAACTATGGCTACACCTTC. Full variable domain (missing parts from reference TRBV7-2 and TRBJ1-2): GAGVSQSPSNKVTEKGKDVELRCDPISGHTALYWYRQSLGQGLEFLIYFQGNSAPDKSGLPSDRFSAERTGGSVSTLTIQRTQQEDSAVYLCASSLDSNYGYTFGSGTRLTVV.

There are many counts of this clonotype. This chain links TRBV19 with TRBJ1-4, with D maybe TRBD1 (5 bases). Germline V gives CDR1 LNHDA, CDR2 SQIVND (reference sequence). The CDR3 is made up of 15 amino acids. V lost 4 bases to trimming and J lost 6 bases, with 15 bases between them. Here the CDR3 reads CASSTGPGRDEKLFF. The CDR3 DNA reads TGTGCCAGTAGTACGGGACCGGGGAGGGATGAAAAACTGTTTTTT.